Each of the 31 T cell receptor beta chains below was sequenced from the same sample in a study of metastatic and nonmetastatic thyroid tumors. TCRdb re-analyzed the PCR reads through MiXCR. The sample carries roughly 8,400 clones, less than 35% recorded once. No patient had received any treatment before thyroid surgery. Specimen: tumor tissue. These receptors were obtained from a female donor with papillary thyroid cancer or a benign thyroid nodule (not recorded which). Some clones in this sample may be carry-over from other donors' samples.

This clone was observed at least ten times. The rearrangement joins TRBV5-4 to TRBJ2-1; either TRBD1 or TRBD2 may supply D (5 bases each). V dropped 2 bases and J dropped 6 bases, with 15 bases sitting between them. The CDR3 is 15 amino acids. Germline V lookup: CDR1 SGHNT, CDR2 YYREEE (reference sequence). As DNA, the CDR3 is TGTGCCAGCAGCTTTGGGGATGCGAGGGGCAATGAGCAGTTCTTC. Translated: CASSFGDARGNEQFF.

This clone has just a few counts. V is TRBV6-5 and J is TRBJ2-7; no definite D call. Trimming stripped 0 bases from V and 7 bases from J, with 10 bases between. In germline, CDR1 is MNHEY, CDR2 SVGAGI. There are 13 residues in the CDR3. CDR3 region: CASSYSGTREQYF. The CDR3 DNA reads as TGTGCCAGCAGTTACTCGGGCACGCGGGAGCAGTACTTC.

This clone was counted only a few times. The rearrangement links TRBV28 to TRBJ2-7; TRBD1 matches at 8 bases. The junction had 4 bases not matched to a gene; V was cut back by 2 bases and J by 1 base. The CDR3 length is 15 residues. CDR1 MDHEN and CDR2 SYDVKM come from the germline V gene. The CDR3 DNA reads as TGTGCCAGCAGTTTAGGGGACAGGTATTCCTACGAGCAGTACTTC. As protein: CASSLGDRYSYEQYF.

The table lists this clone with a count of one. V is TRBV11-2 and J is TRBJ2-7; 8 bases are shared with TRBD2. The V segment lost 5 bases and the J segment 2 bases; nucleotides outside the gene matches: 8. The CDR3 runs to 15 residues. Germline CDR1 reads SGHAT; CDR2 reads FQNNGV. CDR3 nucleotide sequence: TGTGCCAGCAGCATAAGCGGGGGCCGCGCCTACGAGCAGTACTTC. It specifies CASSISGGRAYEQYF.

This clone is medium-sized (0.01 to 0.1%). The chain recombines TRBV20-1 with TRBJ2-3; 14 bases match TRBD2. With V trimmed by 3 bases and J by 6 bases, 2 bases remained unmatched. The CDR3 runs to 14 residues. Germline V gene lookup returns CDR1 DFQATT and CDR2 SNEGSKA (reference sequence). The CDR3 loop reads CSARGTSGSDTQYF. As DNA, the CDR3 is TGCAGTGCTAGGGGGACTAGCGGGAGTGATACGCAGTATTTT.

The rearrangement uses TRBV28 and TRBJ2-7; weak D call: TRBD2 (7 bases). The CDR3 is made up of 17 amino acids. Germline V gene data show CDR1 as MDHEN and CDR2 as SYDVKM. Trimming pared 5 bases from V and 3 bases from J, leaving 23 bases between. CDR3 DNA: TGTGCCAGCAGTCCCGTAGTTAGGGGCGGGGGCCGCTACGAGCAGTACTTC. It is translated as CASSPVVRGGGRYEQYF. Looking up the rest from reference TRBV28 and TRBJ2-7 gives the full variable domain: DVKVTQSSRYLVKRTGEKVFLECVQDMDHENMFWYRQDPGLGLRLIYFSYDVKMKEKGDIPEGYSVSREKKERFSLILESASTNQTSMYLCASSPVVRGGGRYEQYFGPGTRLTVT.

This clone was detected ten times or more. The CDR3 DNA follows: TGTGCCAGCAGCCACAGGCCCGATTACAATGAGCAGTTCTTC. It codes for CASSHRPDYNEQFF. The chain has TRBV3-1 and TRBJ2-1; D unresolved. This CDR3 region has 14 residues. The germline V gene has CDR1 LGHDT and CDR2 YNNKEL (reference sequence). V was clipped by 3 bases and J by 4 bases, with 10 bases between them.

This sequence joins TRBV28 and TRBJ2-7; the D is unclear. From germline, CDR1 is MDHEN and CDR2 SYDVKM. Trimming stripped 5 bases from V and 5 bases from J, with 16 bases between. This CDR3 region has 14 residues. CDR3: CASSPSPVGHEQYF. The CDR3 coding sequence is TGTGCCAGCAGTCCGTCGCCAGTCGGGCACGAGCAGTACTTC.

The table lists this clone with a few counts. Here the CDR3 DNA reads TGTGCCAGCATCAAAGCGGACAGGGGGAGGGAGCAGTACTTC. As protein: CASIKADRGREQYF. The rearrangement uses TRBV6-1 and TRBJ2-7; 10 bases fit TRBD1. The trim removed 7 bases at V and 7 bases at J, leaving 10 bases unmatched. Germline lookup yields CDR1 MNHNS and CDR2 SASEGT. The CDR3 covers 14 residues.

The sample holds a few counts of this clone. The rearrangement uses TRBV30 and TRBJ2-4; tentative D call: TRBD2 (6 bases). The length of the CDR3 is 14 residues. V was clipped by 8 bases and J by 7 bases, with 21 bases between them. CDR1 and CDR2 from the germline V gene are GTSNPN and SVGIG (reference sequence). This CDR3 is CAHSGQTSGNIQYF. As DNA, the CDR3 is TGTGCCCACAGCGGGCAAACCTCGGGGAACATTCAGTACTTC.

This clone ranks as medium-sized. The chain links TRBV12-5 to TRBJ2-7, with 9 bases fitting TRBD1. V lost 5 bases, J lost 6 bases, and 2 bases stayed unmatched. CDR1 and CDR2 (germline): LGHNT, FRNRAP. This CDR3 contains 12 residues. The CDR3 DNA is TGTGCTAGTGGTGGACAGGGGTTCGAGCAGTACTTC. It specifies CASGGQGFEQYF.

By share of the sample, this clone is medium-sized. The chain links TRBV12-3 or TRBV12-4 to TRBJ2-1; D is possibly TRBD1 or TRBD2 (6 bases each). This CDR3 spans 12 amino acids. V lost 6 bases and J 7 bases, leaving 10 bases between the germline ends. CDR3 sequence (DNA): TGTGCCAGCAGCCGAGGGGGGAATGAGCAGTTCTTC. As protein: CASSRGGNEQFF.

This clone was recorded a few times. Germline is not matched at one junction end, which may reflect a read error. The rearrangement links TRBV6-5 to TRBJ2-7; a possible D gene is TRBD1 (6 bases). Germline CDR1 MNHEY, CDR2 SVGAGI. This CDR3 spans 14 amino acids. The CDR3 protein is CASSYQISGVEQYF. CDR3 sequence (DNA): TGTGCCAGCAGTTACCAAATATCAGGGGTCGAGCAGTATTTC.

There are a few counts of this clone. The chain is built from TRBV19 and TRBJ2-1; maybe TRBD1 (5 bases). The V and J ends lost 5 bases and 4 bases respectively, with 9 bases between them. This CDR3 contains 13 residues. Germline V gene sequence: CDR1 LNHDA, CDR2 SQIVND (reference sequence). CDR3 loop: CASSSRQYNEQFF. CDR3 bases: TGTGCCAGTAGTTCAAGACAGTACAATGAGCAGTTCTTC.

The genes are TRBV11-2 and TRBJ2-7, with D tentatively TRBD1 or TRBD2 (5 bases each). V dropped 3 bases and J dropped 6 bases, with 12 bases sitting between them. The CDR3 consists of 13 residues. Germline-derived CDR1 and CDR2 are SGHAT and FQNNGV. The CDR3 reads CASSLWDASEQYF. CDR3 DNA: TGTGCCAGCAGCTTGTGGGACGCGAGCGAGCAGTACTTC.

Judged by abundance, this clone is medium-sized (0.01 to 0.1%). The rearrangement uses TRBV7-8 and TRBJ2-2, with D unresolved. V shed 1 base and J shed 6 bases, with 3 bases lying between them. The CDR3 is made up of 12 amino acids. Germline CDR1 and CDR2: SGHVS and FQNEAQ. Written as DNA, the CDR3 is TGTGCCAGCAGCTTAGGGGCCGGGGAGCTGTTTTTT. Encoded protein: CASSLGAGELFF.

This clone is labeled as medium-sized. The V gene is TRBV5-1, the J gene TRBJ2-1, with TRBD2 identical over 8 bases. V lost 1 base and J lost 1; bases outside the gene matches: 4. CDR3 length: 16 residues. Germline V gene data show CDR1 as SGHRS and CDR2 as YFSETQ. The DNA of the CDR3 is TGCGCCAGCAGCTTGTCTTCGGGAGGGTCCTACAATGAGCAGTTCTTC. It encodes CASSLSSGGSYNEQFF.

This chain connects TRBV7-9 to TRBJ1-1, with D unclear. The V end lost 0 bases, the J end lost 11 bases, and 13 bases lay between the germline ends. This CDR3 has 13 amino acids. Germline CDR1 is SEHNR and CDR2 is FQNEAQ (reference sequence). The CDR3 here is CASSLAPREGAFF. The DNA of the CDR3 is TGTGCCAGCAGCTTAGCTCCGAGGGAGGGTGCTTTCTTT.

This clone was counted ten times or more. The chain carries TRBV7-9 and TRBJ1-1; tentatively, D is TRBD1 (5 bases). V was cut by 7 bases and J by 1 base, with 10 bases left in between. The CDR3 has 13 residues. Germline-derived CDR1 and CDR2 are SEHNR and FQNEAQ (reference sequence). CDR3 residues: CASTRGANTEAFF. CDR3 sequence (DNA): TGTGCCAGCACCAGAGGGGCGAACACTGAAGCTTTCTTT.

This chain joins TRBV10-3 and TRBJ1-2; no firm D call. Germline CDR1 ENHRY, CDR2 SYGVKD. This CDR3 region has 15 residues. V lost 8 bases and J lost 0, with 16 bases in between. CDR3 bases: TGTGCCATCGGTGGGAAGAACCGGACTAACTATGGCTACACCTTC. It codes for CAIGGKNRTNYGYTF.

On this clone: The missing conserved phenylalanine or tryptophan at the end of this CDR3 makes a read error likely. The chain uses TRBV7-3 and TRBJ2-3; 9 bases are shared with TRBD2. The CDR3 spans 15 residues. After removal of 5 bases from V and 2 bases from J, the junction contained 5 bases not matched to a gene. Germline V lookup: CDR1 SGHTA, CDR2 FQGTGA. Here the CDR3 reads CASSPSSGITDTQYL. The CDR3, as DNA: TGTGCCAGCAGCCCCTCTAGCGGGATCACAGATACGCAGTATCTT.

This sequence joins TRBV30 and TRBJ2-1, with TRBD1 as a possible D gene (6 bases). Trimming shortened V by 1 base and J by 0 bases, and 10 bases separated the two germline ends. The CDR3 runs to 15 residues. CDR1 and CDR2 (germline): GTSNPN, SVGIG (reference sequence). The CDR3 bases are TGTGCCTGGAGTGGAGGGGGAAGCTCCTACAATGAGCAGTTCTTC. This sequence encodes CAWSGGGSSYNEQFF.

The chain recombines TRBV28 with TRBJ2-1; D assignment may be TRBD1 or TRBD2 (5 bases each). The CDR3 runs 16 residues. Trimming shortened V by 6 bases and J by 0 bases, and 15 bases separated the two germline ends. Germline CDR1 and CDR2: MDHEN and SYDVKM. The chain's CDR3 is CASRLPGRSSYNEQFF. Here the CDR3 DNA reads TGTGCCAGCAGACTACCGGGACGGAGCTCCTACAATGAGCAGTTCTTC. Drawing the rest from reference TRBV28 and TRBJ2-1, the complete variable domain is DVKVTQSSRYLVKRTGEKVFLECVQDMDHENMFWYRQDPGLGLRLIYFSYDVKMKEKGDIPEGYSVSREKKERFSLILESASTNQTSMYLCASRLPGRSSYNEQFFGPGTRLTVL.

This clone has more than one count but fewer than ten. This chain joins TRBV28 and TRBJ1-1, with TRBD1 as a possible D gene (6 bases). Germline V gene sequence: CDR1 MDHEN, CDR2 SYDVKM. V was shortened by 5 bases and J by 6 bases, with 16 bases between the two germline ends. This CDR3 is 14 amino acids long. The CDR3 loop is CASSPRKRGAEAFF. Here the CDR3 DNA reads TGTGCCAGCAGTCCTAGGAAGAGGGGGGCTGAAGCTTTCTTT.

Note on this clone: A read error may produce the germline difference seen at one junction end. V is TRBV29-1 and J is TRBJ1-2; D uncertain. In germline, CDR1 is SQVTM, CDR2 ANQGSEA. The CDR3 sequence is 11 residues long. CDR3 in amino acids: CTVVAAKGYTF. The CDR3 DNA reads as TGCACCGTTGTGGCCGCGAAGGGCTACACCTTC. Full variable domain (outside the CDR3, taken from reference TRBV29-1 and TRBJ1-2): SAVISQKPSRDICQRGTSLTIQCQVDSQVTMMFWYRQQPGQSLTLIATANQGSEATYESGFVIDKFPISRPNLTFSTLTVSNMSPEDSSIYLCTVVAAKGYTFGSGTRLTVV.

By proportion, this clone is medium-sized (0.01 to 0.1%). The CDR3 protein is CASSPNRGQFF. The CDR3 nucleotides read TGTGCCAGCAGCCCTAATAGAGGGCAGTTCTTC. J is TRBJ2-1 and V is TRBV12-3 or TRBV12-4; D remains ambiguous. The ends were cut back, 6 bases at V and 12 bases at J, with 12 bases in the middle. This CDR3 has 11 residues.

The gene calls are TRBV28 and TRBJ1-2, with a tentative D call TRBD1 (6 bases). Germline CDR1 reads MDHEN; CDR2 reads SYDVKM. The CDR3 contains 15 residues. Trimming pared 6 bases from V and 6 bases from J, leaving 20 bases between. The chain's CDR3 is CASRPISTGANGYTF. Here the CDR3 DNA reads TGTGCCAGCAGGCCTATATCAACGGGGGCGAATGGCTACACCTTC.

This clone turned up a few times. This chain joins TRBV12-3 or TRBV12-4 and TRBJ1-2, with 9 bases aligning to TRBD1. J was trimmed by 7 bases and V by 5 bases; bases with no gene match: 8. This CDR3 has 14 amino acids. The DNA of the CDR3 is TGTGCCAGCAGTCTTTGGGACAGGGCGTTTGGCTACACCTTC. It encodes CASSLWDRAFGYTF.

V is TRBV4-1 and J is TRBJ1-2; weak D call: TRBD1 (6 bases). Between the trimmed V and J ends, which lost 0 bases and 2 bases, there was a span of 7 bases. Germline V gene sequence: CDR1 MGHRA, CDR2 YSYEKL. This CDR3 spans 14 amino acids. The DNA of the CDR3 is TGCGCCAGCAGCCAAGAAAGGGGGAACTATGGCTACACCTTC. It encodes CASSQERGNYGYTF.

This chain links TRBV9 with TRBJ2-2, with D unresolved. The CDR3 contains 12 residues. V lost 4 bases to trimming and J lost 6 bases, with 7 bases between them. The V gene's germline CDR1 is SGDLS and CDR2 YYNGEE. As DNA, the CDR3 is TGTGCCAGCAGCCCAAGTGCCGGGGAGCTGTTTTTT. Amino acids: CASSPSAGELFF.

By share, this clone ranks as medium-sized (0.01 to 0.1%). V gene TRBV14 combines with J gene TRBJ2-7; D may be TRBD1 (6 bases). There are 12 residues in the CDR3. V was clipped by 3 bases and J by 12 bases, with 15 bases between them. Per the germline V gene, CDR1 is SGHDN and CDR2 is FVKESK. This chain's CDR3 is CASSQGIRGPYF. CDR3 DNA sequence: TGTGCCAGCAGCCAGGGAATCAGGGGTCCGTACTTC.